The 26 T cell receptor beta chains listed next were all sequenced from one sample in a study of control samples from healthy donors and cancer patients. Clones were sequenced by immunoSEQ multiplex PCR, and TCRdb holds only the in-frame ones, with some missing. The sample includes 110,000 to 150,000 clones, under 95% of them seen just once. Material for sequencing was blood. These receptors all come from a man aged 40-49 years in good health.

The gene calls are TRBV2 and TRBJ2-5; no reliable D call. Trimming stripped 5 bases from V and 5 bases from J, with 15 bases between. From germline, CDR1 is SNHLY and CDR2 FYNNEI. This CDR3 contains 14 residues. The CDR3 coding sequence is TGTGCCAGCAGTCCTTACCCGAGCCGGGAGACCCAGTACTTC. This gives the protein CASSPYPSRETQYF.

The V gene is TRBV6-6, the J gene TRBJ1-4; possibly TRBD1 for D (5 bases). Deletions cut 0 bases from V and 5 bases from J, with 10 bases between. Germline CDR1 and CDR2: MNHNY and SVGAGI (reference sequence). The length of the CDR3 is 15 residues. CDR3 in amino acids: CASSYSSRQNEKLFF. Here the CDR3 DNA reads TGTGCCAGCAGTTACTCGAGTAGACAGAATGAAAAACTGTTTTTT.

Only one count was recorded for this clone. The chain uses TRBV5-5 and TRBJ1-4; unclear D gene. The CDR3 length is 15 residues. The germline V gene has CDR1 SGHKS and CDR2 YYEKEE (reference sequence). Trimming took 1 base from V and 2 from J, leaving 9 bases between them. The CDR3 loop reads CASSLPGWTNEKLFF. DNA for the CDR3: TGTGCCAGCAGCTTGCCCGGGTGGACTAATGAAAAACTGTTTTTT. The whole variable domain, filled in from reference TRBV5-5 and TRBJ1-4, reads DAGVTQSPTHLIKTRGQQVTLRCSPISGHKSVSWYQQVLGQGPQFIFQYYEKEERGRGNFPDRFSARQFPNYSSELNVNALLLGDSALYLCASSLPGWTNEKLFFGSGTQLSVL.

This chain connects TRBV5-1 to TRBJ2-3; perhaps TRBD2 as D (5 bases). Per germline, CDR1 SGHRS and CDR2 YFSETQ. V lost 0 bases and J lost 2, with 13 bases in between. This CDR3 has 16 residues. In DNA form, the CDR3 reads TGCGCCAGCAGCTTGGGAAGTAGCGCCATCACAGATACGCAGTATTTT. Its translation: CASSLGSSAITDTQYF. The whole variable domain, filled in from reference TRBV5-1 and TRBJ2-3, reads KAGVTQTPRYLIKTRGQQVTLSCSPISGHRSVSWYQQTPGQGLQFLFEYFSETQRNKGNFPGRFSGRQFSNSRSEMNVSTLELGDSALYLCASSLGSSAITDTQYFGPGTRLTVL.

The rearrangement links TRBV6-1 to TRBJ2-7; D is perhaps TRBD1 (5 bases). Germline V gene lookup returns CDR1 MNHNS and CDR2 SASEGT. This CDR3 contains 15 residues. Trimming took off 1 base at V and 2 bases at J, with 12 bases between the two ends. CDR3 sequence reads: CASSEVGARPYEQYF. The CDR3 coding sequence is TGTGCCAGCAGTGAAGTTGGGGCCCGCCCCTACGAGCAGTACTTC.

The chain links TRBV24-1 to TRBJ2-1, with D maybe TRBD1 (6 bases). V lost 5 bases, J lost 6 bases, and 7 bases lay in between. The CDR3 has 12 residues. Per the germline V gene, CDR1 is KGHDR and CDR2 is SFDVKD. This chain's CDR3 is CATSAQGNEQFF. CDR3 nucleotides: TGTGCCACCAGTGCACAGGGCAATGAGCAGTTCTTC.

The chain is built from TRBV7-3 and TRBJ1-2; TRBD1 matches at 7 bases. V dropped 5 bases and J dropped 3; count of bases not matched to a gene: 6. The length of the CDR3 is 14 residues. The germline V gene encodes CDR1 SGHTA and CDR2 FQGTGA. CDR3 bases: TGTGCCAGCAGCCCCGGCAGGGGGTACTATGGCTACACCTTC. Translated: CASSPGRGYYGYTF.

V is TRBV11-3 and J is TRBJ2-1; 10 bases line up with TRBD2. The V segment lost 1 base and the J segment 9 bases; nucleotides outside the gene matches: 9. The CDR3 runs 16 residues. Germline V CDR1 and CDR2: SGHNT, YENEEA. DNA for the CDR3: TGTGCCAGCAGCTTAGGGACTAGCGGAGCAGGTGGTGAGCAGTTCTTC. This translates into CASSLGTSGAGGEQFF.

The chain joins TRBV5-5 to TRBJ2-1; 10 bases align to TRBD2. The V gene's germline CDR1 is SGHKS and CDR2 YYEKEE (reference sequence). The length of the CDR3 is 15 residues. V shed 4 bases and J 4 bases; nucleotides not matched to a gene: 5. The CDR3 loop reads CASSTGLADYNEQFF. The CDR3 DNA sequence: TGTGCCAGCAGCACCGGACTAGCGGATTACAATGAGCAGTTCTTC.

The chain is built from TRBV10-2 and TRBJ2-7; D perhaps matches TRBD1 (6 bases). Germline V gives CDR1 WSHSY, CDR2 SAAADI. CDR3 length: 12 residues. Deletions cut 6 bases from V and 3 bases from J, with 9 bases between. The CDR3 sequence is CASRDSYYEQYF. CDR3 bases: TGCGCCAGCAGGGACAGCTACTACGAGCAGTACTTC.

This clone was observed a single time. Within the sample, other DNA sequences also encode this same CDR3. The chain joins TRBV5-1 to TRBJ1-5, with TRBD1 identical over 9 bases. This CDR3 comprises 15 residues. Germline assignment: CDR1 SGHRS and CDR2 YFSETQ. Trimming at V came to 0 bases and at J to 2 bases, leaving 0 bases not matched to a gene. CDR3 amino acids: CASSLGTGGNQPQHF. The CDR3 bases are TGCGCCAGCAGCTTGGGGACAGGGGGCAATCAGCCCCAGCATTTT.

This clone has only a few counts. CDR3 region: CASSLEPESYNEQFF. In DNA, the CDR3 is TGTGCCAGCAGTTTGGAGCCGGAATCCTACAATGAGCAGTTCTTC. The chain links TRBV6-5 to TRBJ2-1; D uncertain. This CDR3 spans 15 amino acids. Between the trimmed V and J ends, which lost 4 bases and 1 base, there was a span of 11 bases. Per germline, CDR1 MNHEY and CDR2 SVGAGI.

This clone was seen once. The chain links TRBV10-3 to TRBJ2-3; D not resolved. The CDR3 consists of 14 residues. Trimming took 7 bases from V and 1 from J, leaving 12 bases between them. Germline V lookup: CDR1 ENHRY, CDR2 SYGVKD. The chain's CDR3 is CAIKSPGGTDTQYF. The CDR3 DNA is TGTGCCATCAAGAGCCCCGGCGGCACAGATACGCAGTATTTT.

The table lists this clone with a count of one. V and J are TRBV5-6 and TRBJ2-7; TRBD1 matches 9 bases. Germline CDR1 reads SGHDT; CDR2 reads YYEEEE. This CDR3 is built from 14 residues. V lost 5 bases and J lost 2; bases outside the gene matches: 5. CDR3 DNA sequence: TGTGCCAGCAGACCCGGGACAGGGACCTACGAGCAGTACTTC. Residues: CASRPGTGTYEQYF.

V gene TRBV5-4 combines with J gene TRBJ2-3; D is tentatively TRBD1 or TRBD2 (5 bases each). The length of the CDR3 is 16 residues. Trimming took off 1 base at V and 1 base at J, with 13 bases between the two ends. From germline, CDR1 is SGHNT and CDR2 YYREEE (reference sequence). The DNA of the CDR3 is TGTGCCAGCAGCTTGATTGGGGGAGCGGGCACAGATACGCAGTATTTT. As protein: CASSLIGGAGTDTQYF. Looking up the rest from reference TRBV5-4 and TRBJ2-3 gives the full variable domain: ETGVTQSPTHLIKTRGQQVTLRCSSQSGHNTVSWYQQALGQGPQFIFQYYREEENGRGNFPPRFSGLQFPNYSSELNVNALELDDSALYLCASSLIGGAGTDTQYFGPGTRLTVL.

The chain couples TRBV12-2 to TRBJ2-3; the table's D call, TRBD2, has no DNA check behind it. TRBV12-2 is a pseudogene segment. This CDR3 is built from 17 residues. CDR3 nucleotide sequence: TGTGCAAGTCGCTTAGCTCCGGCGGGAGTAAGCACAGATACGCAGTATTTT. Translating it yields CASRLAPAGVSTDTQYF.

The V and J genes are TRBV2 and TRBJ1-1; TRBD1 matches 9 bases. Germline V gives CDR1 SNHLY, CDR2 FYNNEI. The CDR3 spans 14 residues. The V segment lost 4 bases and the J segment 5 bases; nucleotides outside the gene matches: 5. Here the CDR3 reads CASSAGQGRTEAFF. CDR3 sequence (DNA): TGTGCCAGCAGTGCGGGACAGGGAAGGACTGAAGCTTTCTTT.

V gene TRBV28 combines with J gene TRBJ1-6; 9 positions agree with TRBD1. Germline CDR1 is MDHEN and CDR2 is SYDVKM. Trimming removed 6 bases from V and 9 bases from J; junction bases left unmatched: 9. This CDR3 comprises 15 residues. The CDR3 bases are TGTGCCAGCAGCCAAGGGACAGGGATGGGTTCACCCCTCCACTTT. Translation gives CASSQGTGMGSPLHF.

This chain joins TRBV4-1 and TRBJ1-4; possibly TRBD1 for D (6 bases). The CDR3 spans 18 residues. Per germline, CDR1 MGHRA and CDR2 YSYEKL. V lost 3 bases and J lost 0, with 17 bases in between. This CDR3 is CASSHLDSWDSTNEKLFF. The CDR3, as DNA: TGCGCCAGCAGCCACCTGGACAGCTGGGATTCAACTAATGAAAAACTGTTTTTT.

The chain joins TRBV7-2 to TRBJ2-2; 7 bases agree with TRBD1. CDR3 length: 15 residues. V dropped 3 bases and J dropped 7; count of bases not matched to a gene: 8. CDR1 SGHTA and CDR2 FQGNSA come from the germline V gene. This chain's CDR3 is CASSFRDSRNGELFF. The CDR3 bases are TGTGCCAGCAGCTTCCGGGACAGCCGGAACGGGGAGCTGTTTTTT.

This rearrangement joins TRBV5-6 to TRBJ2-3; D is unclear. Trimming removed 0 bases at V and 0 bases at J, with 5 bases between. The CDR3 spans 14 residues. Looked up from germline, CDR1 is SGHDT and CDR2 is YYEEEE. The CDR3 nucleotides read TGTGCCAGCAGCTTGGTGGACAGCACAGATACGCAGTATTTT. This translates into CASSLVDSTDTQYF.

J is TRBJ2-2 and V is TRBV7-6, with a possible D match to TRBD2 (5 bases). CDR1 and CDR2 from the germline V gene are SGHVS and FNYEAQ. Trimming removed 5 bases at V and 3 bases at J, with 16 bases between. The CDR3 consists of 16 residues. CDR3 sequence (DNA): TGTGCCAGCAGCATACCCGCTCAGCGGTACACCGGGGAGCTGTTTTTT. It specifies CASSIPAQRYTGELFF.

The CDR3 DNA follows: TGTGCCAGCAGCGTGGGACAGGGGAATTCACCCCTCCACTTT. This translates into CASSVGQGNSPLHF. V and J are TRBV9 and TRBJ1-6, with 10 nucleotides matching TRBD1. With 2 bases clipped from V and 7 bases from J, the junction kept 0 bases outside the gene matches. The CDR3 is made up of 14 amino acids. Germline values: CDR1 SGDLS, CDR2 YYNGEE.

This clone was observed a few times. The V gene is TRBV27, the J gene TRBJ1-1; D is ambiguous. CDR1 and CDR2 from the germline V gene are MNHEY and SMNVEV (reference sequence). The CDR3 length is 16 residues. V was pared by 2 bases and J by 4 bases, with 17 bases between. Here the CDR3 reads CASSLGSAGVSTEAFF. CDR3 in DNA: TGTGCCAGCAGTTTAGGGTCTGCAGGCGTCTCCACTGAAGCTTTCTTT.

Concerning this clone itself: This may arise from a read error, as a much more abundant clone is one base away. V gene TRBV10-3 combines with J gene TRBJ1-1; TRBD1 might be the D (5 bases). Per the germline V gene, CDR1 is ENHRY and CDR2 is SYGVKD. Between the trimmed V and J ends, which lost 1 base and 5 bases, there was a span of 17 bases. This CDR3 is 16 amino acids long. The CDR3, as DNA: TGTGCCATCAGTGAGTGGGGCCGGGGGGGAGAAACTGAAGCTTTCTTT. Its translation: CAISEWGRGGETEAFF.

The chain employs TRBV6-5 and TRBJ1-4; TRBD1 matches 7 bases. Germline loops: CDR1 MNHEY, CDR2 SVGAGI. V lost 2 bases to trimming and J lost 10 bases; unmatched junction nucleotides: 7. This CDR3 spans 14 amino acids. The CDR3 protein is CASSYAIYRGKLFF. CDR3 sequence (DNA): TGTGCCAGCAGTTACGCCATATACAGGGGAAAACTGTTTTTT.